This T cell receptor (beta chain) comes out of a study of breast tumors, draining lymph nodes, adjacent tissues. The lymph nodes were axillary draining lymph nodes from breast cancer patients. MiXCR, run by TCRdb on the multiplex PCR reads, gives a single entry per CDR3 protein. Of tens of thousands of distinct CDR3 sequences listed, roughly 29% are singletons. This clonotype was seen more than once but under ten times. This may be a read error, as it is one base from a much larger clone. Trimming removed 0 bases at V and 5 bases at J, with 16 bases between. This CDR3 contains 16 residues. CDR1 and CDR2 (germline): SGHNT, YYREEE (reference sequence).

The source of this sequence is a female donor with breast cancer. Some clones in this sample may be carry-over from other donors' samples. Sequenced material: axillary lymph node tissue. The chain recombines TRBV5-4 with TRBJ2-3; no clear D gene. Here the CDR3 DNA reads TGTGCCAGCAGCTTGGTTCCGGCGTCCGGTCGAGATACGCAGTATTTT. It codes for CASSLVPASGRDTQYF.